The entry below describes one TCR beta chain. The sample comes from a study of blood T cell repertoires in COVID-19. Study information: Samples came from the United States, Italy and Spain, spanning acute and convalescent COVID-19. PBMCs, B-cell-depleted T cells, or T cells were the source of the cDNA or gDNA that made up the material.

The CDR3 length is 16 residues. Trimming left V 3 bases short and J 0 bases short, with 14 bases between. Germline values: CDR1 KGHSH, CDR2 LQKENI. Original analysis: Reference gene primers were amplified, and this amplification served to estimate nucleated cell counts. TCRdb's table, derived via immunoSEQ multiplex PCR, lists solely in-frame clones and lacks some. V and J calls and clone size are given by that table; D and trimming were obtained from the DNA. This sample carries under 300,000 clones, 86% of them seen once, and the ten largest clones take about 12%. The sequence derives from a man older than 75 with acute or convalescent COVID-19. Source material: peripheral blood. The chain joins TRBV18 to TRBJ1-1; the D is unclear. In DNA, the CDR3 is TGTGCCAGCTCACCGTCCGGGGTCGGGGTGAACACTGAAGCTTTCTTT. Its translation: CASSPSGVGVNTEAFF. The full variable domain, its missing parts supplied by reference TRBV18 and TRBJ1-1, is NAGVMQNPRHLVRRRGQEARLRCSPMKGHSHVYWYRQLPEEGLKFMVYLQKENIIDESGMPKERFSAEFPKEGPSILRIQQVVRGDSAAYFCASSPSGVGVNTEAFFGQGTRLTVV.